The 20 T cell receptor beta chains listed next were all sequenced from one sample in a study of a mutant IDH1 vaccine in newly diagnosed glioma. Noted time point: week 23, last vaccination. Doses of 300 ug of mutant IDH1 20-mer peptide were given with topical imiquimod. Which antigens these TCRs recognize remains unknown. The method was immunoSEQ multiplex PCR; TCRdb's version includes in-frame clones alone and lacks a portion of them. The sample yields 70,000 to 95,000 clones, 85% to 90% seen once. This specimen consisted of PBMCs, obtained from a glioma patient whose treatment included an IDH1 peptide vaccine. The source is a woman between 50 and 59 years old with glioma.

The rearrangement joins TRBV7-8 to TRBJ2-1; D might be TRBD2 (5 bases). The CDR3 covers 15 residues. V lost 4 bases to trimming and J lost 5 bases, with 15 bases between them. CDR1 SGHVS and CDR2 FQNEAQ come from the germline V gene. CDR3 DNA: TGTGCCAGCAGCTGGGCTCCGGGAACCCACAATGAGCAGTTCTTC. Its translation is CASSWAPGTHNEQFF.

This clone has just one count. The J gene is TRBJ1-5, the V gene TRBV5-1; D gene ambiguous. V lost 0 bases, J lost 2 bases, and 18 bases lay in between. The CDR3 is made up of 18 amino acids. CDR1 and CDR2 (germline): SGHRS, YFSETQ. The CDR3 bases are TGCGCCAGCAGCTTGGAATCCGCCAACCCTTTTGGCAATCAGCCCCAGCATTTT. Protein product: CASSLESANPFGNQPQHF.

Remarks on this clone: The junction departs from germline at one end; a sequencing error may be responsible. This chain links TRBV6-1 with TRBJ2-1, with 11 bases lining up with TRBD2. CDR1 and CDR2 (germline): MNHNS, SASEGT. The CDR3 totals 15 residues. The CDR3 here is CASSEVGTSGSLGVF. CDR3 DNA sequence: TGTGCCAGCAGTGAAGTGGGGACTAGCGGCTCCCTTGGGGTCTTC.

This chain joins TRBV10-1 and TRBJ2-1, with TRBD2 identical over 7 bases. CDR3 length: 15 amino acids. Germline CDR1 and CDR2: WNHNN and SYGVQD (reference sequence). J gave up 3 bases and V 2 bases, and 4 bases lay outside the gene matches. The CDR3 coding sequence is TGCGCCAGCAGTGAGGCGGGGAGGGTCTACAATGAGCAGTTCTTC. Amino acid sequence: CASSEAGRVYNEQFF.

The rearrangement joins TRBV23-1 to TRBJ2-2; 10 nucleotides line up with TRBD1. TRBV23-1 is sorted into the ORF group, with uncertain function. This CDR3 contains 18 residues. The junction had 10 bases not matched to a gene; V was cut back by 4 bases and J by 2 bases. DNA for the CDR3: TGCGCCAGCAGTCGACCCTACAGGGACAGGGGTAACACCGGGGAGCTGTTTTTT. It is translated as CASSRPYRDRGNTGELFF.

V and J are TRBV7-9 and TRBJ2-7, with TRBD2 matching over 11 bases. CDR3 size: 15 residues. Germline V lookup: CDR1 SEHNR, CDR2 FQNEAQ (reference sequence). Trimming removed 1 base from V and 6 bases from J; junction bases left unmatched: 5. CDR3 sequence reads: CASSLVLAGGAEQYF. DNA for the CDR3: TGTGCCAGCAGCTTAGTCCTAGCGGGAGGAGCCGAGCAGTACTTC.

J is TRBJ1-4 and V is TRBV28, with D uncertain. Trimming removed 3 bases from V and 5 bases from J, with 16 bases in between. The length of the CDR3 is 16 residues. Germline lookup yields CDR1 MDHEN and CDR2 SYDVKM. The CDR3 is CASSLARRSLNEKLFF. The CDR3 DNA is TGTGCCAGCAGTTTGGCCAGGCGGAGCCTAAATGAAAAACTGTTTTTT. The full variable domain, in which reference TRBV28 and TRBJ1-4 provide the parts outside the CDR3, is DVKVTQSSRYLVKRTGEKVFLECVQDMDHENMFWYRQDPGLGLRLIYFSYDVKMKEKGDIPEGYSVSREKKERFSLILESASTNQTSMYLCASSLARRSLNEKLFFGSGTQLSVL.

V is TRBV5-5 and J is TRBJ2-2; TRBD1 aligns across 11 bases. The CDR3 has 16 residues. Germline CDR1 is SGHKS and CDR2 is YYEKEE (reference sequence). V shed 2 bases and J 4 bases; nucleotides not matched to a gene: 4. CDR3 protein: CASSFGTGGSTGELFF. The CDR3 DNA is TGTGCCAGCAGCTTCGGGACAGGGGGAAGCACCGGGGAGCTGTTTTTT. Drawing the rest from reference TRBV5-5 and TRBJ2-2, the complete variable domain is DAGVTQSPTHLIKTRGQQVTLRCSPISGHKSVSWYQQVLGQGPQFIFQYYEKEERGRGNFPDRFSARQFPNYSSELNVNALLLGDSALYLCASSFGTGGSTGELFFGEGSRLTVL.

The chain combines TRBV9 with TRBJ2-5; D assignment may be TRBD1 or TRBD2 (6 bases each). The V gene's germline CDR1 is SGDLS and CDR2 YYNGEE. V shed 0 bases and J shed 4 bases, with 13 bases lying between them. The CDR3 has 15 residues. The CDR3 here is CASSVEPGARETQYF. CDR3 nucleotide sequence: TGTGCCAGCAGCGTAGAACCGGGGGCGCGAGAGACCCAGTACTTC. Full variable domain (outside the CDR3, taken from reference TRBV9 and TRBJ2-5): DSGVTQTPKHLITATGQRVTLRCSPRSGDLSVYWYQQSLDQGLQFLIQYYNGEERAKGNILERFSAQQFPDLHSELNLSSLELGDSALYFCASSVEPGARETQYFGPGTRLLVL.

The V gene is TRBV9, the J gene TRBJ2-3, with 8 nucleotides matching TRBD1. Germline V gene sequence: CDR1 SGDLS, CDR2 YYNGEE. This CDR3 contains 16 residues. V lost 2 bases, J lost 6 bases, and 11 bases stayed unmatched. This CDR3 reads CASSVAGTGFSDTQYF. Written as DNA, the CDR3 is TGTGCCAGCAGCGTTGCCGGGACAGGTTTTTCGGATACGCAGTATTTT.

The chain couples TRBV14 to TRBJ2-3; D is ambiguous. Trimming stripped 6 bases from V and 2 bases from J, with 3 bases between. The germline gives CDR1 SGHDN, CDR2 FVKESK. The CDR3 contains 11 residues. The chain's CDR3 is CASRHTDTQYF. DNA for the CDR3: TGTGCCAGCAGGCACACAGATACGCAGTATTTT.

The chain is built from TRBV28 and TRBJ1-5; the D is unclear. The CDR3 totals 16 residues. Trimming took off 4 bases at V and 3 bases at J, with 16 bases between the two ends. Germline lookup yields CDR1 MDHEN and CDR2 SYDVKM. The CDR3, as DNA: TGTGCCAGCAGTTCTCTTTTGAGGACTTACAATCAGCCCCAGCATTTT. It is translated as CASSSLLRTYNQPQHF.

This clone was found a few times. The junction does not match germline at one end; this may be a read error. The chain is built from TRBV4-2 and TRBJ2-5, with TRBD2 identical over 10 bases. Germline CDR1 reads LGHNA; CDR2 reads YNFKEQ. The CDR3 consists of 15 residues. The CDR3 DNA reads TGTGCGAGCAGCCTTGTGGGACTAGCGAGGGAGACCCAGTACTTC. It specifies CASSLVGLARETQYF.

V is TRBV7-3 and J is TRBJ2-2; 7 bases are a match to TRBD2. The CDR3 contains 15 residues. CDR1 is SGHTA and CDR2 is FQGTGA in the germline V gene. The junction had 3 bases not matched to a gene; V was cut back by 5 bases and J by 0 bases. The CDR3 nucleotides are TGTGCCAGCAGCCTTAGCGGGTCGAACACCGGGGAGCTGTTTTTT. Protein: CASSLSGSNTGELFF.

The table lists this clone with a few counts. The rearrangement joins TRBV7-6 to TRBJ1-4; TRBD1 is a possible D gene (6 bases). Per the germline V gene, CDR1 is SGHVS and CDR2 is FNYEAQ. CDR3 size: 16 residues. The V end lost 4 bases, the J end lost 6 bases, and 18 bases lay between the germline ends. Here the CDR3 reads CASSSKPGQKDEKLFF. The CDR3 DNA is TGTGCCAGCAGCTCCAAACCGGGACAAAAGGATGAAAAACTGTTTTTT.

CDR3 sequence (DNA): TGTGCCAGTAGTACAGGGCCGACTAGCTCCTACGAGCAGTACTTC. Translating gives CASSTGPTSSYEQYF. The V gene is TRBV19, the J gene TRBJ2-7, with D perhaps TRBD2 (6 bases). V gave up 4 bases and J gave up 0 bases, with 13 bases separating them. Germline loops: CDR1 LNHDA, CDR2 SQIVND (reference sequence). There are 15 residues in the CDR3.

The genes are TRBV5-6 and TRBJ1-2; 8 nucleotides match TRBD1. Germline V gene data show CDR1 as SGHDT and CDR2 as YYEEEE. J lost 3 bases, V lost 4 bases, and 8 bases had no gene match. The CDR3 runs 15 residues. CDR3 sequence (DNA): TGTGCCAGCAGCCCCCCGGAACAGGGGGACTATGGCTACACCTTC. Its translation: CASSPPEQGDYGYTF.

This chain links TRBV7-3 with TRBJ2-5; D may correspond to TRBD1 or TRBD2 (6 bases each). With 0 bases removed from V and 5 bases from J, the gap between germline ends came to 10 bases. Germline V gene data show CDR1 as SGHTA and CDR2 as FQGTGA. The CDR3 has 14 amino acids. CDR3 residues: CASSLTGGLETQYF. The CDR3 region has the DNA TGTGCCAGCAGCTTAACTGGGGGGCTTGAGACCCAGTACTTC.

About this clone itself: Other nucleotide sequences from this sample produce the same CDR3. This rearrangement joins TRBV5-6 to TRBJ2-7; 10 nucleotides line up with TRBD1. The CDR3 consists of 14 residues. CDR1 and CDR2 (germline): SGHDT, YYEEEE. The V segment lost 2 bases and the J segment 2 bases; nucleotides outside the gene matches: 1. The CDR3: CASSFGTGAYEQYF. The CDR3 nucleotides read TGTGCCAGCAGCTTCGGGACAGGGGCCTACGAGCAGTACTTC. Full variable domain (remainder filled in from reference TRBV5-6 and TRBJ2-7): DAGVTQSPTHLIKTRGQQVTLRCSPKSGHDTVSWYQQALGQGPQFIFQYYEEEERQRGNFPDRFSGHQFPNYSSELNVNALLLGDSALYLCASSFGTGAYEQYFGPGTRLTVT.

Only one count was recorded for this clone. This chain links TRBV15 with TRBJ1-1; the D gene is possibly TRBD1 (5 bases). The germline V gene has CDR1 LNHNV and CDR2 YYDKDF (reference sequence). The CDR3 contains 16 residues. Trimming pared 0 bases from V and 6 bases from J, leaving 17 bases between. The CDR3 loop reads CATSRDLYKGRAEAFF. The DNA of the CDR3 is TGTGCCACCAGCAGAGATCTCTATAAGGGGAGGGCTGAAGCTTTCTTT.